The 11 T cell receptor beta chains given below trace back to one sample, sequenced in a study of cytomegalovirus exposure and HLA in healthy donors. In the PCR, 60 Vbeta and 13 Jbeta primers were used. Assay: immunoSEQ multiplex PCR; the TCRdb copy retains only in-frame clones and omits some. The sample has under 40,000 clones, roughly 78% seen once. The specimen sequenced was PBMCs. All receptors derive from a male donor in good health and CMV-seronegative.

The rearrangement uses TRBV30 and TRBJ2-3, with D possibly matching TRBD1 (6 bases). From germline, CDR1 is GTSNPN and CDR2 SVGIG (reference sequence). V dropped 2 bases and J dropped 4 bases, with 13 bases sitting between them. The CDR3 runs to 14 residues. The CDR3 loop is CAWSQTGPPDTQYF. The CDR3, as DNA: TGTGCCTGGAGTCAAACAGGGCCCCCAGATACGCAGTATTTT.

This clone was picked up one time. The chain couples TRBV7-9 to TRBJ1-2, with TRBD1 matching 7 bases. The CDR3 is 15 residues long. Germline V gene sequence: CDR1 SEHNR, CDR2 FQNEAQ (reference sequence). The V and J ends lost 4 bases and 2 bases, in that order; junction bases with no gene match: 7. This chain's CDR3 is CASSSRQGRNYGYTF. The CDR3 DNA follows: TGTGCCAGCAGCTCGCGACAGGGTAGGAACTATGGCTACACCTTC. Full variable domain (missing parts from reference TRBV7-9 and TRBJ1-2): DTGVSQNPRHKITKRGQNVTFRCDPISEHNRLYWYRQTLGQGPEFLTYFQNEAQLEKSRLLSDRFSAERPKGSFSTLEIQRTEQGDSAMYLCASSSRQGRNYGYTFGSGTRLTVV.

This rearrangement joins TRBV30 to TRBJ2-5; TRBD2 matches 12 bases. This CDR3 comprises 17 residues. Trimming cost V 2 bases and J 5 bases; bases outside gene matches: 12. From germline, CDR1 is GTSNPN and CDR2 SVGIG (reference sequence). CDR3 sequence reads: CAWSRFAGLAGRETQYF. Written as DNA, the CDR3 is TGTGCCTGGAGTAGGTTCGCAGGACTAGCGGGGAGGGAGACCCAGTACTTC.

The V call is TRBV2, the J call TRBJ2-5; TRBD2 agrees at 9 bases. V lost 6 bases to trimming and J lost 2 bases; unmatched junction nucleotides: 7. The CDR3 runs to 15 residues. CDR1 and CDR2 (germline): SNHLY, FYNNEI. CDR3 DNA: TGTGCCAGCAGACGAGAGCTAGCGGGGCAAGAGACCCAGTACTTC. Translating gives CASRRELAGQETQYF.

The V and J genes are TRBV28 and TRBJ1-1; D is unresolved. This CDR3 contains 12 residues. Trimming stripped 5 bases from V and 5 bases from J, with 9 bases between. Per the germline V gene, CDR1 is MDHEN and CDR2 is SYDVKM. CDR3 sequence reads: CASSPARTEAFF. Here the CDR3 DNA reads TGTGCCAGCAGTCCGGCGAGGACTGAAGCTTTCTTT. The variable domain in full, completed from reference TRBV28 and TRBJ1-1, reads DVKVTQSSRYLVKRTGEKVFLECVQDMDHENMFWYRQDPGLGLRLIYFSYDVKMKEKGDIPEGYSVSREKKERFSLILESASTNQTSMYLCASSPARTEAFFGQGTRLTVV.

V and J are TRBV2 and TRBJ2-5; tentative D call: TRBD2 (6 bases). In germline, CDR1 is SNHLY, CDR2 FYNNEI. The CDR3 loop spans 13 amino acids. V was pared by 3 bases and J by 7 bases, with 12 bases between. This chain's CDR3 is CASSEFGGGTQYF. The CDR3 DNA follows: TGTGCCAGCAGTGAGTTCGGGGGTGGGACCCAGTACTTC. Combining the CDR3 with reference TRBV2 and TRBJ2-5 gives the whole variable domain EPEVTQTPSHQVTQMGQEVILRCVPISNHLYFYWYRQILGQKVEFLVSFYNNEISEKSEIFDDQFSVERPDGSNFTLKIRSTKLEDSAMYFCASSEFGGGTQYFGPGTRLLVL.

The chain combines TRBV15 with TRBJ2-1; D might be TRBD2 (5 bases). The CDR3 is 15 amino acids. The V gene lost 1 base and the J gene lost 7 bases, with 14 bases spanning the gap. The germline CDR1 and CDR2 sequences are LNHNV and YYDKDF (reference sequence). The CDR3 protein is CATSRGRVTGNEQFF. The DNA of the CDR3 is TGTGCCACCAGCAGAGGACGGGTTACGGGAAATGAGCAGTTCTTC.

This rearrangement joins TRBV27 to TRBJ2-7, with TRBD2 matching 7 bases. This CDR3 comprises 16 residues. Trimming at V came to 6 bases and at J to 0 bases, leaving 11 bases not matched to a gene. Germline V CDR1 and CDR2: MNHEY, SMNVEV (reference sequence). The CDR3 nucleotides are TGTGCCAGCAGCCTACTAGCGATGGATAGCTCCTACGAGCAGTACTTC. It translates to CASSLLAMDSSYEQYF.

The J gene is TRBJ1-5, the V gene TRBV19; 8 bases line up with TRBD1. This CDR3 is built from 15 residues. CDR1 is LNHDA and CDR2 is SQIVND in the germline V gene (reference sequence). The V segment lost 3 bases and the J segment 0 bases; nucleotides outside the gene matches: 1. CDR3: CASSMGQVSNQPQHF. The CDR3 nucleotides are TGTGCCAGTAGTATGGGACAGGTTAGCAATCAGCCCCAGCATTTT.

The chain carries TRBV29-1 and TRBJ2-3; 9 bases are a match to TRBD2. This CDR3 has 14 residues. V was pared by 5 bases and J by 4 bases, with 7 bases of the junction left unmatched. In germline, CDR1 is SQVTM, CDR2 ANQGSEA. The CDR3 protein is CSVSGGRAPDTQYF. Written as DNA, the CDR3 is TGCAGCGTTTCTGGCGGGAGGGCCCCAGATACGCAGTATTTT.

The chain recombines TRBV11-2 with TRBJ1-5; D not certain. The CDR3 loop spans 15 amino acids. V was trimmed by 5 bases and J by 3 bases, leaving 14 bases between them. Germline-derived CDR1 and CDR2 are SGHAT and FQNNGV. The CDR3: CASSLMSGNNQPQHF. CDR3 DNA sequence: TGTGCCAGCAGCCTCATGTCCGGGAACAATCAGCCCCAGCATTTT.